This T cell receptor beta chain was recovered during a study of a mutant IDH1 vaccine in newly diagnosed glioma (dated by TCRdb to about 2021). Regarding the study in general: Patients received eight vaccinations in weeks 1, 3, 5, 7, 11, 15, 19 and 23, corresponding to visits V03 through V10. Vaccination was initiated 4-6 weeks after radiotherapy alone, or concurrently with temozolomide cycles in the chemotherapy-containing groups. Of the 25 to 40 treated patients, about 62% were male and 37.5% were female, and the mean age was 40.4 years. Prior to enrollment, standard therapy consisting of radiotherapy alone, temozolomide alone, or radiochemotherapy with temozolomide had been administered to patients, with the combination being received by most patients. Peripheral blood was drawn at six visits: V03 (baseline), V05, V07, V10, V12 and V13. Longitudinal TCRB deep sequencing was done for 25 to 30 treated patients, wherever samples were available for exploratory analyses.

Note on this clone: What antigen it recognizes has not been identified. No qualities accompany the bases; no much larger clone lies one base away.

The meaning of the sample's time point label: week 23, last vaccination. Each vaccine dose, consisting of 300 ug of a 20-mer mutant IDH1 peptide in Montanide, was administered subcutaneously with topical imiquimod. Donors had newly diagnosed WHO grade 3 or 4 IDH1-mutant astrocytomas with loss of nuclear ATRX. The samples were drawn from NOA16, a multicentre, single-arm, open-label phase I trial in Germany that tested a mutant IDH1 peptide vaccine in humans for the first time. The DNeasy Blood and Tissue Kit was used to extract genomic DNA from EDTA blood for TCRB sequencing. Overall study outcomes, separate from this receptor: Across multiple MHC alleles, vaccine-induced immune responses were seen in 93.3% of patients. The authors noted that analyses of patient blood samples could not be reproduced because of sample limitations. Pseudoprogression seemed to be unrelated to changes in the top peripheral T cell clonotypes found by TCRB sequencing. Selection of PBMC samples for TCRB deep sequencing was based on availability.

Libraries were prepared through the immunoSEQ multiplex PCR assay. Following the manufacturer's protocol, the hsTCRB Kit was used to amplify rearranged TCR beta chain sequences. TCRB libraries were sequenced on an Illumina MiSeq. On the study's bioinformatics: The kit vendor's proprietary platform handled demultiplexing, trimming and gene mapping. Entries here come from immuneACCESS through TCRdb and include only in-frame sequences with V and J called. Some clones fail to appear in such tables; in the studies checked, an unresolved V gene covers under half of the shortfall, and the cause of the remainder is unknown. V, J and clone size reflect that table, while D and trimming were determined from the DNA. For this sample there are approximately 28,000 clones; roughly 80% appear just once. Around 8% of the sample is taken by the ten largest. Counted from cysteine to phenylalanine, this CDR3 has 13 amino acids. The read is trimmed to its CDR3 DNA, 39 bases read in frame from base 1. CDR1 and CDR2 are read off the germline V gene as MNHEY and SVGAGI. Germline trimming: 4 bases from V, 6 bases from J; junction bases outside gene matches: 6.

The chain is made from TRBV6-5 and TRBJ2-7, with 7 bases aligning to TRBD1. The sequences come from PBMCs, collected from a glioma patient whose treatment included an IDH1 peptide vaccine. This TCR derives from a woman in her late teens or twenties with glioma. The CDR3 region: CASSWATGREQYF. The bases are TGTGCCAGCAGTTGGGCGACAGGGCGCGAGCAGTACTTC.